Included here is one T cell receptor (beta chain) sequence, with context. Its specificity is not known. Repertoires were generated with immunoSEQ multiplex PCR, while TCRdb's copy carries only in-frame clones and drops some. The sample carries around 31,000 clones, around 82% recorded once. Germline lookup yields CDR1 SGHKS and CDR2 YYEKEE (reference sequence). The CDR3 is 15 amino acids. Losses at the gene ends were 2 bases for V and 6 bases for J; bases not matched to a gene: 4. Documented time point: cycle 4 day 1 (C4D1), after around six weeks of nivolumab. Each patient's relapse followed autologous stem cell transplantation, and brentuximab vedotin exposure varied. These data come from a study of PD-1 blockade in classical Hodgkin lymphoma. Study-wide results and limits: Newly diagnosed patients had baseline TCR diversity that was reportedly lower than that of healthy donors. At C4D1, TCR diversity had climbed significantly for CD4+ cells, though not for CD8+ cells. Those achieving complete response showed baseline diversity like newly diagnosed patients.

This chain joins TRBV5-5 and TRBJ2-1; 11 positions match TRBD2. This specimen was peripheral blood mononuclear cells (PBMCs), taken before the fourth cycle of nivolumab. This clonotype was obtained from a human donor with classical Hodgkin lymphoma. In DNA form, the CDR3 reads TGTGCCAGCAGCTTACTAGCGGGAGCCGTCAATGAGCAGTTCTTC. This translates into CASSLLAGAVNEQFF.